The rows below give T cell receptor beta chains drawn from one sample of a study of T cell changes during pregnancy in multiple sclerosis. Data came from immunoSEQ multiplex PCR; TCRdb stores just in-frame clones and leaves some out. The repertoire has tens of thousands of clones, approximately 88% of them found once; the top ten carry 1.2%. The input for sequencing was CD4+ T cells from peripheral blood mononuclear cells, taken before pregnancy. The receptors originated from a female donor with multiple sclerosis, enrolled in a pregnancy study. CDR3s include the opening cysteine and the closing phenylalanine or tryptophan. A D gene is named only where the DNA matches it firmly. The size entry is marked missing in some rows and otherwise reads once, few, many or a size class.

j_gene,abundance,d_gene,v_gene,CDR3nt,CDR3aa
TRBJ2-7,NA,TRBD1,TRBV18,TGTGCCAGCTCACCCGGGACAGGGAGGAAAGTCGAGCAGTACTTC,CASSPGTGRKVEQYF
TRBJ2-2,NA,TRBD1,TRBV7-6,TGTGCCAGCAGCCGTCAGGGGGCAGGCGGGGAGCTGTTTTTT,CASSRQGAGGELFF
TRBJ2-5,NA,TRBD2,TRBV30,TGTGCCTGGAGTCTCAGCGGGAGCCTTTCGTCAGAGACCCAGTACTTC,CAWSLSGSLSSETQYF
TRBJ1-2,NA,NA,TRBV14,TGTGCCAGCAGCCAAGATCGCCCACGGGGAAGGGTCCATGGCTACACCTTC,CASSQDRPRGRVHGYTF
TRBJ1-1,NA,TRBD1,TRBV5-4,TGTGCCGCCAGCAGTAAGGACAGGGGAGGCACTGAAGCTTTCTTT,CAASSKDRGGTEAFF
TRBJ2-5,NA,NA,TRBV2,TGTGCCAGCAGTGCACCCAGCGCTGGACAAGAGACCCAGTACTTC,CASSAPSAGQETQYF
TRBJ2-7,NA,TRBD2,TRBV4-2,TGTGCCAGCAGCCAAGACCTCGTGACTAGCGGCCTCTCCTACGAGCAGTACTTC,CASSQDLVTSGLSYEQYF
TRBJ2-7,NA,TRBD1,TRBV5-6,TGTGCCAGCAGCGTCGGGACAGGGGGCTACGAGCAGTACTTC,CASSVGTGGYEQYF
TRBJ1-1,NA,NA,TRBV14,TGTGCCAGCAGCCCTACTCAAATGTACACTGAAGCTTTCTTT,CASSPTQMYTEAFF
TRBJ1-2,many,NA,TRBV4-2,TGTGCCAGCAGCCAAGACATCAGGGGCTATGGCTACACCTTC,CASSQDIRGYGYTF
TRBJ1-3,once,TRBD1,TRBV18,TGTGCCAGCTCACCGAGGACAGGCGGAGACCCTGGAAACACCATATATTTT,CASSPRTGGDPGNTIYF
TRBJ2-7,NA,TRBD2,TRBV7-2,TGTGCCAGCAGCTTAGATAGCGGGGCCTCCTACGAGCAGTACTTC,CASSLDSGASYEQYF
TRBJ2-1,NA,TRBD2,TRBV9,TGTGCCAGCAGCGGTGAGGTGACTAGCGGGTACAATGAGCAGTTCTTC,CASSGEVTSGYNEQFF
TRBJ1-2,NA,NA,TRBV4-2,TGTGCCAGCAGCCAAGATTTCAGAAATGGTAACTATGGCTACACCTTC,CASSQDFRNGNYGYTF
TRBJ1-6,once,NA,TRBV6-1,TGTGCCAGCAGTTCCCAACAGGGATATAATTCACCCCTCCACTTT,CASSSQQGYNSPLHF
TRBJ2-7,NA,TRBD2,TRBV29-1,TGCAGCGTTGGACTAGCGGCCTACGAGCAGTACTTC,CSVGLAAYEQYF
TRBJ2-2,NA,NA,TRBV7-9,TGTGCCAGCAACCTCCGGACCGGGGAGCTGTTTTTT,CASNLRTGELFF
TRBJ1-4,NA,NA,TRBV5-6,TGTGCCAGCAGCTTACGAGGGGGAGTTGAAAAACTGTTTTTT,CASSLRGGVEKLFF
TRBJ1-1,NA,TRBD1,TRBV10-1,TGCGCCAGCAGTGAGACGCAGGGGGCGAGGACTGAAGCTTTCTTT,CASSETQGARTEAFF
TRBJ2-1,NA,NA,TRBV29-1,TGCAGCGTTGGCGGGATCAACAATGAGCAGTTCTTC,CSVGGINNEQFF
TRBJ2-3,NA,NA,TRBV18,TGTGCCAGCTCAGTCCACAGGGCCGAAGATACGCAGTATTTT,CASSVHRAEDTQYF
TRBJ2-6,NA,NA,TRBV2,TGTGCCAGCAGTGCGGAGACTAGACTTAGAGGGGCCAACGTCCTGACTTTC,CASSAETRLRGANVLTF
TRBJ1-5,NA,NA,TRBV28,TGTGCCAGCAGTCTTCAGGGTAATAGCAATCAGCCCCAGCATTTT,CASSLQGNSNQPQHF
TRBJ1-4,NA,NA,TRBV7-2,TGTGCCAGCAGCACCGGATCCCTACAGGGCTGGAATGAAAAACTGTTTTTT,CASSTGSLQGWNEKLFF
TRBJ2-1,once,TRBD2,TRBV5-1,TGCGCCAGCAGCTTAAACGTCCTAGCGGGAAACAATGAGCAGTTCTTC,CASSLNVLAGNNEQFF
TRBJ1-3,NA,NA,TRBV18,TGTGCCAGCTCGGACATGGGTAACACCATATATTTT,CASSDMGNTIYF
TRBJ1-4,once,TRBD1,TRBV28,TGTGCCAGCAGTTCAGGGGGTGAAAAACTGTTTTTT,CASSSGGEKLFF
TRBJ2-3,NA,NA,TRBV4-2,TGTGCCAGCAGCCTGCGGCGGGATACAGATACGCAGTATTTT,CASSLRRDTDTQYF
TRBJ1-5,medium-sized,NA,TRBV6-1,TGTGCCAGCAGTTCCCAGGTGGGTGGGAATCAGCCCCAGCATTTT,CASSSQVGGNQPQHF
TRBJ1-5,NA,TRBD1,TRBV19,TGTGCCAGTAGTAAGAGGGGGCGGCTTTATAGCAATCAGCCCCAGCATTTT,CASSKRGRLYSNQPQHF
TRBJ2-7,NA,NA,TRBV6-1,TGTGCCAGCAGTGAAGGCGTGGGACACACCGAGCAGTACTTC,CASSEGVGHTEQYF
TRBJ1-5,NA,TRBD1,TRBV28,TGTGCCAGCAGTTCCGACGACAGGGTCGACACCATCTATCAGCCCCAGCATTTT,CASSSDDRVDTIYQPQHF
TRBJ2-7,NA,NA,TRBV6-5,TGTGCCAGCAGGTCGGAGGGAACCTCCTACGAGCAGTACTTC,CASRSEGTSYEQYF
TRBJ2-7,NA,TRBD2,TRBV14,TGTGCCAGCAGCCTGACTAGCGGGTACTCCTACGAGCAGTACTTC,CASSLTSGYSYEQYF
TRBJ2-2,NA,NA,TRBV19,TGTGCCAGTACAGGGAACACCGGGGAGCTGTTTTTT,CASTGNTGELFF
TRBJ1-5,NA,NA,TRBV28,TGTGCCAGCAGTTTTCGAACCGGGGGGGACAATCAGCCCCAGCATTTT,CASSFRTGGDNQPQHF
TRBJ1-1,NA,NA,TRBV5-6,TGTGCCAGCAGCACTGGACAGTTAATGAACACTGAAGCTTTCTTT,CASSTGQLMNTEAFF
TRBJ2-7,NA,NA,TRBV9,TGTGCCAGCAGCGTAGGGGCGAGCTCCTACGAGCAGTACTTC,CASSVGASSYEQYF
TRBJ2-5,NA,NA,TRBV11-3,TGTGCCAGCAGCTTTTCCAGACAAGAGACCCAGTACTTC,CASSFSRQETQYF
TRBJ2-3,NA,NA,TRBV7-9,TGTGCCAGCAGCGCGTCCGATACGCAGTATTTT,CASSASDTQYF
TRBJ1-1,NA,NA,TRBV6-1,TGTGCCGGCCGATTACAGGGAAACACTGAAGCTTTCTTT,CAGRLQGNTEAFF